The rows below give T cell receptor beta chains drawn from one sample of a study of T cells in Graves' hyperthyroidism and ophthalmopathy. Via MiXCR, TCRdb re-called the multiplex PCR reads, giving one row per CDR3 protein. The sample has around 500,000 distinct CDR3 sequences, about 20% seen once. The sample consisted of blood. The origin of the receptors is a woman in her 70s with Graves' ophthalmopathy. Each CDR3 is given with its conserved first and last residue. Some rows have no size entry. The others give once, few or many, or a class for an expanded clone.

CDR3 | size | J | V
CASSYGLAAGKNEQFF | few | TRBJ2-1 | TRBV27
CASSLVSVGLAVTYEQYF | - | TRBJ2-7 | TRBV5-1
CAWDRGRAGYTF | - | TRBJ1-2 | TRBV30
CASSQWISGANVLTF | once | TRBJ2-6 | TRBV14
CASIRAGAYEQYF | - | TRBJ2-7 | TRBV6-2/TRBV6-3
CAWSGGDRWANEQFF | - | TRBJ2-1 | TRBV30
CASTRQSGLNTEAFF | few | TRBJ1-1 | TRBV6-1
CASSYWSGDYEQYF | - | TRBJ2-7 | TRBV6-2/TRBV6-3
CSGGSYNEQFF | - | TRBJ2-1 | TRBV29-1
CASSLAYGTSDRLAKNIQYF | few | TRBJ2-4 | TRBV7-2
CASSPMKSGRLYEQYF | few | TRBJ2-7 | TRBV6-2/TRBV6-3
CATSRASGGYEQYF | many | TRBJ2-7 | TRBV15
CASSKYDNQPQHF | - | TRBJ1-5 | TRBV5-4
CASTISTGELFF | - | TRBJ2-2 | TRBV25-1
CSVGLVGEKLFF | few | TRBJ1-4 | TRBV29-1
CASSEIPGRGLSTDTQYF | - | TRBJ2-3 | TRBV6-1
CASSFRDGGIYEQYF | few | TRBJ2-7 | TRBV7-9
CASSLQSTGAMNTEAFF | once | TRBJ1-1 | TRBV5-1
CALRSGYGYTF | - | TRBJ1-2 | TRBV6-1
CAAGGGSKYEQYF | - | TRBJ2-7 | TRBV11-2
CASSAGDNTEAFF | - | TRBJ1-1 | TRBV2
CASSFGGGLEPQHF | - | TRBJ1-5 | TRBV12-3/TRBV12-4
CASSRGSGSMEETQYF | few | TRBJ2-5 | TRBV5-5
CASSEPTDLYGYTF | - | TRBJ1-2 | TRBV10-2
CASSLLAGADYNEQFF | - | TRBJ2-1 | TRBV6-2/TRBV6-3
CASSSGTGGGYGYTF | - | TRBJ1-2 | TRBV6-1